The sequence of this TCR beta chain was determined in a study of cytomegalovirus exposure and HLA in healthy donors. The PCR made use of 60 Vbeta and 13 Jbeta primers. Data came from immunoSEQ multiplex PCR; TCRdb stores just in-frame clones and leaves some out. The sample holds roughly 130,000 clones; 81% are singletons and the top ten take around 0.7%. Germline loops: CDR1 SGHRS, CDR2 YFSETQ. This CDR3 is 14 amino acids long. Trimming stripped 0 bases from V and 3 bases from J, with 10 bases between. Healthy donors of bone marrow made up the group. This chain connects TRBV5-1 to TRBJ2-7; maybe TRBD1 (5 bases). The sample was PBMCs. This clonotype was obtained from a man aged 18 to 35 in good health and CMV-seronegative. The CDR3: CASSLGGQGYEQYF. For the CDR3, the DNA is TGCGCCAGCAGCTTGGGGGGTCAGGGCTACGAGCAGTACTTC. Using reference TRBV5-1 and TRBJ2-7 for the parts outside the CDR3, the full variable domain is KAGVTQTPRYLIKTRGQQVTLSCSPISGHRSVSWYQQTPGQGLQFLFEYFSETQRNKGNFPGRFSGRQFSNSRSEMNVSTLELGDSALYLCASSLGGQGYEQYFGPGTRLTVT.